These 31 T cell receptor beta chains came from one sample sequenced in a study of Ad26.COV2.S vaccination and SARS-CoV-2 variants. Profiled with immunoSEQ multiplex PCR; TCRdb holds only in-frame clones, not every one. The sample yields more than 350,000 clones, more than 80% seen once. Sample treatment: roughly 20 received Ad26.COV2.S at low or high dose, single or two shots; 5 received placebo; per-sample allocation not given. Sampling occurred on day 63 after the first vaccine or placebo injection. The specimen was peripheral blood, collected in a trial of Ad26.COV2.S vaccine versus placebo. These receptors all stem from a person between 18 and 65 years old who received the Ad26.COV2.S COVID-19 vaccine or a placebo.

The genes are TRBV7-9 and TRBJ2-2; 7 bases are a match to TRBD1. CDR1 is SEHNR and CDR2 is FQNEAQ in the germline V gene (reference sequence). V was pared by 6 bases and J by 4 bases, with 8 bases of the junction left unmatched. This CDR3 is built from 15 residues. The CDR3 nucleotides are TGTGCCAGCAGACTTACAGGGGAAGGCACCGGGGAGCTGTTTTTT. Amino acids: CASRLTGEGTGELFF. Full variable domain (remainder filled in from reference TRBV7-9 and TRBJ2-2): DTGVSQNPRHKITKRGQNVTFRCDPISEHNRLYWYRQTLGQGPEFLTYFQNEAQLEKSRLLSDRFSAERPKGSFSTLEIQRTEQGDSAMYLCASRLTGEGTGELFFGEGSRLTVL.

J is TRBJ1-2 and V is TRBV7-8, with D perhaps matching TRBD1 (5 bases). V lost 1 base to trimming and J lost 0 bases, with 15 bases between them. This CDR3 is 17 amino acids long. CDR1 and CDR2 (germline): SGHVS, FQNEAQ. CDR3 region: CASSLVIRTTTNYGYTF. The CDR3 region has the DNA TGTGCCAGCAGCTTAGTTATCAGGACAACTACTAACTATGGCTACACCTTC. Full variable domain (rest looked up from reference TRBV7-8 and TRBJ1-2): GAGVSQSPRYKVAKRGQDVALRCDPISGHVSLFWYQQALGQGPEFLTYFQNEAQLDKSGLPSDRFFAERPEGSVSTLKIQRTQQEDSAVYLCASSLVIRTTTNYGYTFGSGTRLTVV.

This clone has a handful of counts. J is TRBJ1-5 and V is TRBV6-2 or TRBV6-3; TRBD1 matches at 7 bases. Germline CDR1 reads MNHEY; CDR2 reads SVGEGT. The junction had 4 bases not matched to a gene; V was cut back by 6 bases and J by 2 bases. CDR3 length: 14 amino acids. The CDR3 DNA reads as TGTGCCAGCAGACCTACAGGGGGCAATCAGCCCCAGCATTTT. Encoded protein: CASRPTGGNQPQHF.

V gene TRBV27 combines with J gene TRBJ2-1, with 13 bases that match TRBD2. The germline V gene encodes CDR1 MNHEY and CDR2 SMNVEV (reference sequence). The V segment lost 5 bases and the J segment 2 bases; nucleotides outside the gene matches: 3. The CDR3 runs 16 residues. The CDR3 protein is CASSAGTSGTYNEQFF. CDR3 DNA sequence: TGTGCCAGCAGTGCAGGGACTAGCGGGACCTACAATGAGCAGTTCTTC.

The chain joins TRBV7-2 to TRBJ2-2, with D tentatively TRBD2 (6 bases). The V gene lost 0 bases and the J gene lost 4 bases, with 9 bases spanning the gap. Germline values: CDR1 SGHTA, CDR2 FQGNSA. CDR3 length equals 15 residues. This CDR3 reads CASSLAGGSTGELFF. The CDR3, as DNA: TGTGCCAGCAGCTTAGCGGGAGGAAGCACCGGGGAGCTGTTTTTT.

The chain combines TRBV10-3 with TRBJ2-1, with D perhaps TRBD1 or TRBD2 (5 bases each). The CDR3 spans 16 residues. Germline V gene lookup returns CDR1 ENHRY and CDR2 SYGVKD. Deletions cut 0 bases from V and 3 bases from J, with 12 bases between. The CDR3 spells CAISESMGEIYNEQFF. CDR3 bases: TGTGCCATCAGTGAGTCGATGGGGGAGATCTACAATGAGCAGTTCTTC.

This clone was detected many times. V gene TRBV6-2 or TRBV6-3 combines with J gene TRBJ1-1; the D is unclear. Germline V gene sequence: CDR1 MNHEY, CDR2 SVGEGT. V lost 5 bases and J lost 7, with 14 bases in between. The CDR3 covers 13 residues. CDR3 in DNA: TGTGCCAGCAGTATCTTTGGGGAAGGTGAAGCTTTCTTT. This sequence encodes CASSIFGEGEAFF.

The DNA of the CDR3 is TGTGCCACCGCAAGATCCGGAGGGGGAAACTATGGCTACACCTTC. This gives the protein CATARSGGGNYGYTF. The chain has TRBV5-5 and TRBJ1-2; maybe TRBD1 (6 bases). The germline gives CDR1 SGHKS, CDR2 YYEKEE (reference sequence). With 9 bases removed from V and 2 bases from J, the gap between germline ends came to 20 bases. This CDR3 spans 15 amino acids.

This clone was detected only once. CDR3 in amino acids: CASSVEGDNEQFF. The CDR3 DNA sequence: TGTGCCAGCAGCGTAGAAGGGGACAATGAGCAGTTCTTC. The rearrangement links TRBV9 to TRBJ2-1; weak D call: TRBD1 (5 bases). The CDR3 consists of 13 residues. The V end lost 0 bases, the J end lost 5 bases, and 6 bases lay between the germline ends. Germline V gives CDR1 SGDLS, CDR2 YYNGEE.

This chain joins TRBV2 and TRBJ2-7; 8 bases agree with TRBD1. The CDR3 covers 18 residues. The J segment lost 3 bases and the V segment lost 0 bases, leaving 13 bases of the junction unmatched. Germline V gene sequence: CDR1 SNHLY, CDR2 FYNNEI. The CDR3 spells CASSEATFSGTGGYEQYF. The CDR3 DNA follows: TGTGCCAGCAGTGAAGCAACTTTCTCTGGCACAGGGGGCTACGAGCAGTACTTC.

This CDR3 is CASSQQQPGLNQFF. The DNA of the CDR3 is TGTGCCAGCAGCCAGCAACAGCCGGGGCTGAATCAGTTCTTC. The chain is built from TRBV7-2 and TRBJ2-1; D may match TRBD1 or TRBD2 (5 bases each). V shed 5 bases and J shed 13 bases, with 21 bases lying between them. This CDR3 has 14 residues. CDR1 and CDR2 (germline): SGHTA, FQGNSA.

The CDR3 coding sequence is TGTGCCAGCAGCTCAACAGAAAAACCCAATTATCCCAATACGCAGTATTTT. It codes for CASSSTEKPNYPNTQYF. This chain connects TRBV7-2 to TRBJ2-3; D remains ambiguous. The V and J ends lost 4 bases and 7 bases respectively, with 24 bases between them. This CDR3 has 17 amino acids. CDR1 is SGHTA, CDR2 FQGNSA, per germline.

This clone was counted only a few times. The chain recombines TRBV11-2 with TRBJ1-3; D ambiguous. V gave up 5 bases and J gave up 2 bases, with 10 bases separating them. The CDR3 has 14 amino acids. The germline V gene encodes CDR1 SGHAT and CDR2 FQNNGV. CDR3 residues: CASSPGGTGNTIYF. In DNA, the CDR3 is TGTGCCAGCAGCCCAGGTGGAACTGGAAACACCATATATTTT.

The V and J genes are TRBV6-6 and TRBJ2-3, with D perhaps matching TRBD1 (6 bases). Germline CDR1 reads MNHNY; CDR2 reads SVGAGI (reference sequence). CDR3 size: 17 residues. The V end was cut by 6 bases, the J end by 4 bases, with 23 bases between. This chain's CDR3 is CASSRDTRTAGADTQYF. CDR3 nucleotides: TGTGCCAGCAGCCGAGATACAAGGACAGCCGGGGCAGATACGCAGTATTTT.

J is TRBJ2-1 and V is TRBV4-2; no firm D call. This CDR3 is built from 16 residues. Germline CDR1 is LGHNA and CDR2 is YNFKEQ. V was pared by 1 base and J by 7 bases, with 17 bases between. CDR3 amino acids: CASSQVSSRAANEQFF. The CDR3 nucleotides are TGTGCCAGCAGCCAAGTGAGCTCAAGGGCGGCTAATGAGCAGTTCTTC.

CDR3 sequence: CASIRGSVGEQYF. CDR3 bases: TGTGCCAGCATCCGGGGTTCGGTGGGGGAGCAGTACTTC. J is TRBJ2-7 and V is TRBV7-8; D is possibly TRBD2 (5 bases). Germline CDR1 SGHVS, CDR2 FQNEAQ. Trimming pared 7 bases from V and 7 bases from J, leaving 17 bases between. The CDR3 has 13 amino acids.

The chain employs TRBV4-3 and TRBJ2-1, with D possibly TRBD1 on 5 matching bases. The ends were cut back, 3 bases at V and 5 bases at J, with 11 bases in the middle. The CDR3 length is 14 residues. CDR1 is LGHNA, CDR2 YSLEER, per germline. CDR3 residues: CASSQAHRNNEQFF. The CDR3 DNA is TGCGCCAGCAGCCAGGCCCACAGGAACAATGAGCAGTTCTTC.

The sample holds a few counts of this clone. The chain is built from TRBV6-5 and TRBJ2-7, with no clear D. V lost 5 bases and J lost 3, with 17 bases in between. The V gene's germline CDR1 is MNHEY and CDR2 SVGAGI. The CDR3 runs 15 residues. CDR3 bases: TGTGCCAGCAGTCCGATTCAGAGGTTATACTACGAGCAGTACTTC. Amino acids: CASSPIQRLYYEQYF.

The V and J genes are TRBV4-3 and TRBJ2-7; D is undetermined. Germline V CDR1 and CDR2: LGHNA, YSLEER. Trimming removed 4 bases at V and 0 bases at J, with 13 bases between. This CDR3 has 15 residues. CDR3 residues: CASSPYPRASYEQYF. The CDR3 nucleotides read TGCGCCAGCAGCCCCTATCCTAGAGCCTCCTACGAGCAGTACTTC.

This CDR3 reads CASSAHRGRQPQHF. The DNA of the CDR3 is TGTGCCAGCAGCGCTCACAGGGGACGGCAGCCCCAGCATTTT. The chain links TRBV2 to TRBJ1-5, with 7 bases that match TRBD1. CDR3 length: 14 residues. The junction had 9 bases not matched to a gene; V was cut back by 6 bases and J by 7 bases. Germline V gives CDR1 SNHLY, CDR2 FYNNEI.

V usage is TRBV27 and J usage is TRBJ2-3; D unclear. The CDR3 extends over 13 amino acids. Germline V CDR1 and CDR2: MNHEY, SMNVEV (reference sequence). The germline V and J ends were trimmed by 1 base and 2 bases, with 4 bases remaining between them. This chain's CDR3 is CASSLFDTDTQYF. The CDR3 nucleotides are TGTGCCAGCAGTTTATTTGACACAGATACGCAGTATTTT.

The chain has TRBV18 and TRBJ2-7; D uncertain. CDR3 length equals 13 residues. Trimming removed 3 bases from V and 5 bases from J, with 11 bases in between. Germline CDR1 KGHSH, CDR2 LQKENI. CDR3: CASSPGSSDEQYF. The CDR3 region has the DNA TGTGCCAGCTCACCGGGTTCCTCGGACGAGCAGTACTTC.

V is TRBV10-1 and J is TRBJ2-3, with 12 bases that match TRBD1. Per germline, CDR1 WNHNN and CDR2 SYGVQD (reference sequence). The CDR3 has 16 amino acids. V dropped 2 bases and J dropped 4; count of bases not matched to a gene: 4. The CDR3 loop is CASSEGTGGKSDTQYF. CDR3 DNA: TGCGCCAGCAGTGAGGGGACAGGGGGCAAATCAGATACGCAGTATTTT.

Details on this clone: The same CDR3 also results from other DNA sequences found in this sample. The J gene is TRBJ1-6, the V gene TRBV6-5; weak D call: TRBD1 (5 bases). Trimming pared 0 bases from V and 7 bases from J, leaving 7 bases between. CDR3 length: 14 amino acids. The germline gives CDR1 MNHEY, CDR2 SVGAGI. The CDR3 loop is CASSYSGGNSPLHF. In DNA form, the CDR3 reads TGTGCCAGCAGTTACTCGGGGGGAAATTCACCCCTCCACTTT.

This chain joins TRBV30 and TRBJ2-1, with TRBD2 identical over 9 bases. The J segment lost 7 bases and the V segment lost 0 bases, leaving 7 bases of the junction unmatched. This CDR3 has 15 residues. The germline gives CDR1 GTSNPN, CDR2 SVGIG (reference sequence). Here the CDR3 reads CAWSVGAGGTNEQFF. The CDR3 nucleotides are TGTGCCTGGAGTGTCGGAGCGGGAGGAACTAATGAGCAGTTCTTC. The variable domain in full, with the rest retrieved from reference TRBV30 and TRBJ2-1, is SQTIHQWPATLVQPVGSPLSLECTVEGTSNPNLYWYRQAAGRGLQLLFYSVGIGQISSEVPQNLSASRPQDRQFILSSKKLLLSDSGFYLCAWSVGAGGTNEQFFGPGTRLTVL.

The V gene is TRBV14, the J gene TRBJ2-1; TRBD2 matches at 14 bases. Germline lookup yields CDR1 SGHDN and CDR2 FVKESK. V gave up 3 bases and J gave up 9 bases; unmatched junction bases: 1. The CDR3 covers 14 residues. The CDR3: CASSHGLAGGEQFF. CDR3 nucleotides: TGTGCCAGCAGCCACGGACTAGCGGGAGGTGAGCAGTTCTTC. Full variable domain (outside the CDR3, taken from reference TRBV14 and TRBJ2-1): EAGVTQFPSHSVIEKGQTVTLRCDPISGHDNLYWYRRVMGKEIKFLLHFVKESKQDESGMPNNRFLAERTGGTYSTLKVQPAELEDSGVYFCASSHGLAGGEQFFGPGTRLTVL.

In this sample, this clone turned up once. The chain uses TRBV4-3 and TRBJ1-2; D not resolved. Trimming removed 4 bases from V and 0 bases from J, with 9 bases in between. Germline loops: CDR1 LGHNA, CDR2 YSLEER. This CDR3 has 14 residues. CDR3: CASSPGPTNYGYTF. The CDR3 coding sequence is TGCGCCAGCAGCCCCGGGCCGACTAACTATGGCTACACCTTC.

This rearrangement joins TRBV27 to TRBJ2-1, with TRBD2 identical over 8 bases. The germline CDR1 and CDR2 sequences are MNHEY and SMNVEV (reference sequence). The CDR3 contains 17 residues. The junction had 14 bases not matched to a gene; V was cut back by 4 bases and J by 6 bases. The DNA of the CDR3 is TGTGCCAGCAGTTGGACTAGCCCCAGTTTACAAAGCAATGAGCAGTTCTTC. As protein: CASSWTSPSLQSNEQFF.

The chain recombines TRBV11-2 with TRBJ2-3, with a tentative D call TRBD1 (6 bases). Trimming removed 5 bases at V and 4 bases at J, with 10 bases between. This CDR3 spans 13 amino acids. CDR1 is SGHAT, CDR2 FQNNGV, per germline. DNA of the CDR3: TGTGCCAGCAGCCGCACAGGGCCAGATACGCAGTATTTT. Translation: CASSRTGPDTQYF.

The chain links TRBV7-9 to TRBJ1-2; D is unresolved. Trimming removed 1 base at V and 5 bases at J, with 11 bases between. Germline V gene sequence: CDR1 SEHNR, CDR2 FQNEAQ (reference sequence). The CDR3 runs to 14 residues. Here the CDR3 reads CASSLVGRNYGYTF. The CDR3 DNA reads TGTGCCAGCAGCTTAGTCGGCCGAAATTATGGCTACACCTTC.

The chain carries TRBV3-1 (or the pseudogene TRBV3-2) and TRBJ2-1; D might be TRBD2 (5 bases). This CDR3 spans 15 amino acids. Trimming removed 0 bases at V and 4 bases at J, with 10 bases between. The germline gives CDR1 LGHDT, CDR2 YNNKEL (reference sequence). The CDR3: CASSQEGGPYNEQFF. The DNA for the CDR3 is TGTGCCAGCAGCCAAGAAGGAGGACCGTACAATGAGCAGTTCTTC.